This TCR beta chain came from a study of blood T cell repertoires in COVID-19. The length of the CDR3 is 14 residues. V lost 1 base to trimming and J lost 1 base, with 5 bases between them. Looked up from germline, CDR1 is SEHNR and CDR2 is FQNEAQ (reference sequence). In its sample, this clone was seen a few times. The repertoire was sequenced with immunoSEQ multiplex PCR; TCRdb's copy has only in-frame clones and lacks some. The sample shows about 160,000 clones, around 79% of them seen only once. Sequencing was done on a sample of peripheral blood. The sequence came from a woman aged 55-70 years with COVID-19, enrolled during active disease. V usage is TRBV7-9 and J usage is TRBJ2-4; no clear D. The CDR3 reads CASSLGDAKNIQYF. The CDR3 DNA follows: TGTGCCAGCAGCTTAGGAGATGCCAAAAACATTCAGTACTTC.